This TCR beta chain was captured in a study of CD8+ T cells in alopecia areata. RNA was extracted and reverse transcribed into cDNA as the sequencing template. Here immunoSEQ multiplex PCR was the method, and the copy in TCRdb shows in-frame clones only, minus some. Counted here are 150,000 to 200,000 clones, more than 50% occurring once; the ten biggest clones make up 1%. The V gene's germline CDR1 is SEHNR and CDR2 FQNEAQ (reference sequence). V was pared by 0 bases and J by 3 bases, with 11 bases between. CDR3 length equals 15 residues. The treatment: oral pan-JAK inhibitor, 5-10 mg twice daily. Peripheral blood samples and lesional scalp punch biopsies were obtained from alopecia areata patients.

The source material was CD4+ T cells sorted from blood, sampled at week 24, from a patient treated with tofacitinib. The rearrangement uses TRBV7-9 and TRBJ1-1, with D tentatively TRBD1 (5 bases). This TCR derives from a human donor with alopecia areata. The CDR3 sequence: CASSLAEGWDTEAFF. The CDR3 DNA sequence: TGTGCCAGCAGCTTAGCAGAGGGGTGGGACACTGAAGCTTTCTTT.